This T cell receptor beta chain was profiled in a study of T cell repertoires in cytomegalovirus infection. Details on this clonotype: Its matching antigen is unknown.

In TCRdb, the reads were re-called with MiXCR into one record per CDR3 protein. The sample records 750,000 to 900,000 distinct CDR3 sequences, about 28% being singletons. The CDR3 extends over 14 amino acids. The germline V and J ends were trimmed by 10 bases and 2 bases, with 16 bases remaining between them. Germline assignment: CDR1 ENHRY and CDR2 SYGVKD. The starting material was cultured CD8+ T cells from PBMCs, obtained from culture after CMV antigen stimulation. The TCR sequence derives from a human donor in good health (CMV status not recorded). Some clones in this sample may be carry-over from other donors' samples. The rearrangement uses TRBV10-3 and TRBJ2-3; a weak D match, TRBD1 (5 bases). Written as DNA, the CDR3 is TGTGCCACCCTGATGGGGCGATCCACAGATACGCAGTATTTT. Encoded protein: CATLMGRSTDTQYF.